The clone carrying this T cell receptor beta chain came up many times. These data belong to a study of regulatory T cells in long-lasting Graves disease. V lost 7 bases, J lost 3 bases, and 7 bases stayed unmatched. The CDR3 extends over 14 amino acids. Germline loops: CDR1 WSHSY, CDR2 SAAADI. Building of the TCR beta libraries involved iRepertoire HTBI primers and Arm-PCR of CDR3 regions. TCRdb called the multiplex PCR reads again in MiXCR, with one record for every CDR3 protein. The sample lists around 240,000 distinct CDR3 sequences, approximately 18% seen once, with about 14% in the top ten. Time point described: newly diagnosed GD, antithyroid drugs for less than 3 months. Isolated PBMC RNA provided the starting material for the TCR library. This same sample was also taken into another study, of T cells in Graves' hyperthyroidism and ophthalmopathy. From that second work: Exclusions: uncontrolled infection, other autoimmune disease, pregnancy, lactation.

The J gene is TRBJ2-7, the V gene TRBV10-2; 9 bases map to TRBD1. Specimen: peripheral blood mononuclear cells (PBMCs), collected at new diagnosis, from a patient treated with antithyroid drugs. This receptor was taken from a woman in her thirties with Graves disease. The DNA of the CDR3 is TGCGCCAGCAAGGAGACAGGGGGGATCTACGAGCAGTACTTC. As protein: CASKETGGIYEQYF.